This T cell receptor beta chain was sequenced during a study of blood T cell repertoires in COVID-19. For the study at large: Recovered participants had two consecutive negative NP/OP PCR tests, healthcare professional clearance, or symptom resolution. Acute-phase and convalescent COVID-19 samples originated in the United States, Italy and Spain. T cells, B-cell-depleted T cells, or PBMCs provided the cDNA or gDNA that served as material.

This CDR3 region has 13 residues. V dropped 5 bases and J dropped 6; count of bases not matched to a gene: 4. In germline, CDR1 is SGHAT, CDR2 FQNNGV. How the authors handled the data: Counts of nucleated cells, estimated from reference gene primer amplification, were obtained. Only in-frame clones appear in the TCRdb table, and some are missing; sequencing was by immunoSEQ multiplex PCR. V and J calls and clone size are given by that table; D and trimming were obtained from the DNA. This table holds some 330,000 clones, around 87% found once. The sequence was collected from a middle-aged man in a cohort exposed to, infected with or recovered from COVID-19 (not recorded which). The sequencing sample was made of PBMCs or T cells enriched from blood (not recorded which). The V call is TRBV11-2, the J call TRBJ2-1; 7 bases are a match to TRBD2. CDR3: CASSRREGNEQFF. The CDR3 coding sequence is TGTGCCAGCAGCCGCAGGGAGGGCAATGAGCAGTTCTTC. The full variable domain, in which reference TRBV11-2 and TRBJ2-1 provide the parts outside the CDR3, is EAGVAQSPRYKIIEKRQSVAFWCNPISGHATLYWYQQILGQGPKLLIQFQNNGVVDDSQLPKDRFSAERLKGVDSTLKIQPAKLEDSAVYLCASSRREGNEQFFGPGTRLTVL.